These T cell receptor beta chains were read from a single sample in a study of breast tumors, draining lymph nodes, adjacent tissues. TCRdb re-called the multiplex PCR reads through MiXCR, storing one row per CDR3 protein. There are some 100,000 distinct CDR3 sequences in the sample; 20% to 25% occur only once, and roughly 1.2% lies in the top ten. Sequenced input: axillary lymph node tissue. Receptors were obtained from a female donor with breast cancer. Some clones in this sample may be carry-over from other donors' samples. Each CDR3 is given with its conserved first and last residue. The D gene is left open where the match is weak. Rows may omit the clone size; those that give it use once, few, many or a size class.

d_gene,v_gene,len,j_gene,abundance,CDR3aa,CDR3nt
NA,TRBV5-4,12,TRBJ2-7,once,CANSLAGREQYF,TGTGCCAACAGCTTGGCAGGTCGGGAGCAGTACTTC
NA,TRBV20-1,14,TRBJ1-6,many,CSASSGRANSPLHF,TGCAGTGCTAGCTCGGGCAGGGCCAATTCACCCCTCCACTTT
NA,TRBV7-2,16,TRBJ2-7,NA,CASNLQHGPNSYEQYF,TGTGCCAGCAACCTACAGCATGGCCCCAACTCCTACGAGCAGTACTTC
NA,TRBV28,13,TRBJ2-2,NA,CASLPGNTGELFF,TGTGCCAGCCTCCCGGGGAACACCGGGGAGCTGTTTTTT
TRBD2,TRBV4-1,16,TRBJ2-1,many,CASSQDPSGGSNEQFF,TGCGCCAGCAGCCAAGATCCTAGCGGAGGATCCAATGAGCAGTTCTTC
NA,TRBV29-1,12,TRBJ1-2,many,CSVGQGRNGYTF,TGCAGCGTTGGGCAGGGCCGAAATGGCTACACCTTC
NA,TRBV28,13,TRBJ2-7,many,CASSLVGFGEQYF,TGTGCCAGCAGTTTAGTGGGGTTCGGCGAGCAGTACTTC
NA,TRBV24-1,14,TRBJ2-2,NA,CATSLPERTGELFF,TGTGCCACCAGTTTGCCTGAACGGACCGGGGAGCTGTTTTTT
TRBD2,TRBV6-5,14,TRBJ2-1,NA,CACSRGGSYNEQFF,TGCGCCTGCAGTCGCGGGGGGTCCTACAATGAGCAGTTCTTC
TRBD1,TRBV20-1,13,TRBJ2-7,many,CSARGQGAREQYF,TGCAGTGCTAGAGGACAGGGGGCGAGAGAGCAGTACTTC
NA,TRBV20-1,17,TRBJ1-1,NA,CSARLYSPGGGWTEAFF,TGCAGTGCTAGACTCTACTCTCCCGGGGGGGGTTGGACTGAAGCTTTCTTT
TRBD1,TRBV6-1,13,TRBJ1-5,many,CASSSQGDQPQHF,TGTGCCAGCAGTTCCCAGGGGGATCAGCCCCAGCATTTT
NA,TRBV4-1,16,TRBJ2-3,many,CASSPAGGGKSDTQYF,TGCGCCAGCAGCCCCGCTGGGGGGGGCAAGTCAGATACGCAGTATTTT
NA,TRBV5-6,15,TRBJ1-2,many,CASSLVARELYGYTF,TGTGCCAGCAGCTTGGTGGCCCGAGAACTCTATGGCTACACCTTC
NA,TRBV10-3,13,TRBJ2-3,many,CAINGEYTDTQYF,TGTGCCATCAATGGGGAATACACAGATACGCAGTATTTT
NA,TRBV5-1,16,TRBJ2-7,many,CASSLLVRVGTYEQYF,TGCGCCAGCAGCTTGTTGGTGCGGGTTGGAACCTACGAGCAGTACTTC
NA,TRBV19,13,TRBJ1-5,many,CASRLTRNQPQHF,TGTGCCAGTAGGTTAACAAGGAATCAGCCCCAGCATTTT
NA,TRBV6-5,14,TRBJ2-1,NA,CASSYRGGFNEQFF,TGTGCCAGCAGTTACCGTGGGGGTTTCAATGAGCAGTTCTTC
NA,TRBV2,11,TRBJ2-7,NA,CASRASTEQYF,TGTGCCAGCCGCGCTAGTACGGAGCAGTACTTC
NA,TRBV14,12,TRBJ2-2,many,CASSQTTGELFF,TGTGCCAGCAGCCAAACCACCGGGGAGCTGTTTTTT
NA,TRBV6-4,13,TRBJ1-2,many,CASRPGQKYGYTF,TGTGCCAGCAGACCCGGACAGAAATATGGCTACACCTTC
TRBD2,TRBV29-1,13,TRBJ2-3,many,CSVVLAGTDTQYF,TGCAGCGTTGTACTAGCGGGGACAGATACGCAGTATTTT
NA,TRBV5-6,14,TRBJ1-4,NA,CASSFGGADEELFF,TGTGCCAGCAGCTTCGGGGGGGCGGATGAAGAACTGTTTTTT
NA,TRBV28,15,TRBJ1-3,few,CASSLGLFSGNTIYF,TGTGCCAGCAGTTTGGGCCTTTTCTCTGGAAACACCATATATTTT
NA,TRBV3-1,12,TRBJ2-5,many,CASSQREETQYF,TGTGCCAGCAGCCAAAGGGAGGAGACCCAGTACTTC
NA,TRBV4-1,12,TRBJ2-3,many,CASRSGLGTQYF,TGCGCCAGCCGGTCGGGTTTGGGTACGCAGTATTTT
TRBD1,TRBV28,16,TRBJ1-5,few,CASRRPGQSTNQPQHF,TGTGCCAGCAGGCGCCCGGGACAGAGTACCAATCAGCCCCAGCATTTT